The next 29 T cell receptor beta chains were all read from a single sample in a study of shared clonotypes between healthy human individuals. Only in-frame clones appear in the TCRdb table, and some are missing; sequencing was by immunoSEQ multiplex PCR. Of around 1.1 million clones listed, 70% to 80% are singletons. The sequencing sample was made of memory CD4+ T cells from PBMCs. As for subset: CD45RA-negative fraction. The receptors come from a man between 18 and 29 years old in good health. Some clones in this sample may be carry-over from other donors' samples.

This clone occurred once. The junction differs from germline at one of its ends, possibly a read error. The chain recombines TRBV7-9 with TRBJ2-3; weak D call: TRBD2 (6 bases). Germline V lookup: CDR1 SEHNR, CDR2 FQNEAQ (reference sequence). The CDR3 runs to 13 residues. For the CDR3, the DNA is TGTGCCAGCAGCTCCGAATCGGGACTGCTTGCTCAGTTT. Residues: CASSSESGLLAQF.

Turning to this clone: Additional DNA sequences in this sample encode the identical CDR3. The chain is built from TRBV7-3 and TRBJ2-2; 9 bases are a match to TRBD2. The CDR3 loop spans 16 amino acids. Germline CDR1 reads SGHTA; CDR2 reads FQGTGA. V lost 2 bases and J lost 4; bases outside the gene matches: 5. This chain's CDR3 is CASSLRAGGGTGELFF. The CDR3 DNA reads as TGTGCCAGCAGCTTACGAGCGGGAGGCGGCACCGGGGAGCTGTTTTTT.

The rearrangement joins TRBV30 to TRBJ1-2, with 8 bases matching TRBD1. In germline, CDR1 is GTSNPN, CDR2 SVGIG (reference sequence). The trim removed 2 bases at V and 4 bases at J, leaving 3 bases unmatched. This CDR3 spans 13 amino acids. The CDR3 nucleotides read TGTGCCTGGAGTACGACAGGGGCCTATGGCTACACCTTC. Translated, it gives CAWSTTGAYGYTF.

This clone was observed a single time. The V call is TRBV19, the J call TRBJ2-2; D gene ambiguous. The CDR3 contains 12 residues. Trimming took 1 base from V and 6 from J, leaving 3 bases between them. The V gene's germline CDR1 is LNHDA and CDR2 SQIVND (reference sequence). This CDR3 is CASSIGSGELFF. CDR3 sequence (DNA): TGTGCCAGTAGTATAGGGTCCGGGGAGCTGTTTTTT.

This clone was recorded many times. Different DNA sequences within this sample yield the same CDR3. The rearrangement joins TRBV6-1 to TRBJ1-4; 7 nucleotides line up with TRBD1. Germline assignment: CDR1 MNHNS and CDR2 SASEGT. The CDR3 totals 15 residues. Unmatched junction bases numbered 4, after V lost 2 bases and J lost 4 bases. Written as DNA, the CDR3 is TGTGCCAGCAGTGAAACAGGGGTGGTTAATGAAAAACTGTTTTTT. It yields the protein CASSETGVVNEKLFF.

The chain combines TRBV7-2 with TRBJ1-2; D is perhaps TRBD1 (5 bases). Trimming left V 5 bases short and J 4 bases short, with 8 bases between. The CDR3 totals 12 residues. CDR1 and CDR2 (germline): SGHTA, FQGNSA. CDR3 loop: CASSGRGYGYTF. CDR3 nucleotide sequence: TGTGCCAGCAGCGGAAGGGGCTATGGCTACACCTTC.

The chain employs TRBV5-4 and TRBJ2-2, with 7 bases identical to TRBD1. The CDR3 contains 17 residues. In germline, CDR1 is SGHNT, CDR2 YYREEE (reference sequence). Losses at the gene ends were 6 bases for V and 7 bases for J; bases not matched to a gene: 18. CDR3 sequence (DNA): TGTGCCAGCAACCTTTTGACTGGGACAGCCCTTGACGGGGAGCTGTTTTTT. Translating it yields CASNLLTGTALDGELFF.

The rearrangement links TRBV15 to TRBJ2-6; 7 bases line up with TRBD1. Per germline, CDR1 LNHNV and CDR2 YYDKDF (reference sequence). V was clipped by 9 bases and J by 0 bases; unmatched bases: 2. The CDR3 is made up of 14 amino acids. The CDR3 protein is CATGQFSGANVLTF. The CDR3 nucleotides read TGTGCCACGGGACAGTTCTCTGGGGCCAACGTCCTGACTTTC.

In DNA form, the CDR3 reads TGTGCCAGCAGTCCGGGGACAGCTACAAGCACAGATACGCAGTATTTT. This gives the protein CASSPGTATSTDTQYF. The gene calls are TRBV27 and TRBJ2-3, with TRBD1 identical over 7 bases. The J segment lost 0 bases and the V segment lost 5 bases, leaving 8 bases of the junction unmatched. CDR1 MNHEY and CDR2 SMNVEV come from the germline V gene (reference sequence). The CDR3 sequence is 16 residues long.

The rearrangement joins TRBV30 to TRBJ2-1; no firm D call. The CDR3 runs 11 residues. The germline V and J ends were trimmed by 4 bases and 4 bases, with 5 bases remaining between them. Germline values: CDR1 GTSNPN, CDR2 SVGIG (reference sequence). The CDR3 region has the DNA TGTGCCTGGACAGATTACAATGAGCAGTTCTTC. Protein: CAWTDYNEQFF. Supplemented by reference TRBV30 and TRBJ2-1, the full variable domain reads SQTIHQWPATLVQPVGSPLSLECTVEGTSNPNLYWYRQAAGRGLQLLFYSVGIGQISSEVPQNLSASRPQDRQFILSSKKLLLSDSGFYLCAWTDYNEQFFGPGTRLTVL.

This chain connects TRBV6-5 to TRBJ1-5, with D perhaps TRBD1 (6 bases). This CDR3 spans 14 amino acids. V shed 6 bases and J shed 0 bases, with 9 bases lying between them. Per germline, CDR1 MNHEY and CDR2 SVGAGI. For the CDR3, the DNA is TGTGCCAGCAGGGCACAGGGTAGCAATCAGCCCCAGCATTTT. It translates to CASRAQGSNQPQHF.

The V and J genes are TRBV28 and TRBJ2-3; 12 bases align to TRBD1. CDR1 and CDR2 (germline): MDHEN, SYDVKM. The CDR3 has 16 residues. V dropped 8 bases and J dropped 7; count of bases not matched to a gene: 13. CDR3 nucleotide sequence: TGTGCCAGCTCCCCGGTGGGGACAGGGGGCGAATATACGCAGTATTTT. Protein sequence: CASSPVGTGGEYTQYF.

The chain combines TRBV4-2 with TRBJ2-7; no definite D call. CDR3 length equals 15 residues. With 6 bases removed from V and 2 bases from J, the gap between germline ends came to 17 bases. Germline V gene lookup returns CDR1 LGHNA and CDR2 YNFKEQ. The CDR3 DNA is TGTGCCAGCAGTTTCCTCCGCTACTCACCCTACGAGCAGTACTTC. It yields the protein CASSFLRYSPYEQYF.

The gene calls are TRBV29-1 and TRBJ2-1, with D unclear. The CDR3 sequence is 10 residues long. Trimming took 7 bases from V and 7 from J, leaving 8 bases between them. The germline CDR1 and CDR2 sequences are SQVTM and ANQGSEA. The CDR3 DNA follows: TGCAGCGCCATTTATAATGAGCAGTTCTTC. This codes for CSAIYNEQFF.

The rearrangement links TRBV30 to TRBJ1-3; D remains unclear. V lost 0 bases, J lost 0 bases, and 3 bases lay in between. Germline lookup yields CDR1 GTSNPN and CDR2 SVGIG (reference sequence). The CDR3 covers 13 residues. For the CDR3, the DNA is TGTGCCTGGAGTGTAGCCTCTGGAAACACCATATATTTT. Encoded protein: CAWSVASGNTIYF.

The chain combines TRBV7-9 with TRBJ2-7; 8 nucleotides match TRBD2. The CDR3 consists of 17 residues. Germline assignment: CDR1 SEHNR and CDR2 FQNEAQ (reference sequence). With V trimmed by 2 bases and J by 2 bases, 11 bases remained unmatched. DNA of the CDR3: TGTGCCAGCAGCTTACGACGGGAGGGCAGGCCTACCTACGAGCAGTACTTC. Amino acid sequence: CASSLRREGRPTYEQYF.

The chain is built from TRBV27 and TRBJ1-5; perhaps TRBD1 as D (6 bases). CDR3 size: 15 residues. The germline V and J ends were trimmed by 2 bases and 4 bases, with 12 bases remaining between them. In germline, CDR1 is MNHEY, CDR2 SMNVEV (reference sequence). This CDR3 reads CASSLKGGWNQPQHF. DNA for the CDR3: TGTGCCAGCAGTTTAAAGGGGGGCTGGAATCAGCCCCAGCATTTT.

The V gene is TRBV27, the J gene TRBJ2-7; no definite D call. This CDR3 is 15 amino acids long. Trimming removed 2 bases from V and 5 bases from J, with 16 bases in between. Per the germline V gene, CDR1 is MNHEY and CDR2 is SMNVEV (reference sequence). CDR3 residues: CASSLRAPILDEQYF. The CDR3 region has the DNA TGTGCCAGCAGTTTAAGGGCCCCCATTCTGGACGAGCAGTACTTC.

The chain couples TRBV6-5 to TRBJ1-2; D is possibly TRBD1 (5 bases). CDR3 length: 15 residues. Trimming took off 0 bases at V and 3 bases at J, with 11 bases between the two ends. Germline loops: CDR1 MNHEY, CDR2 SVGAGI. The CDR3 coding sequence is TGTGCCAGCAGTTACTCGAGAAGGGGCGACTATGGCTACACCTTC. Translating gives CASSYSRRGDYGYTF.

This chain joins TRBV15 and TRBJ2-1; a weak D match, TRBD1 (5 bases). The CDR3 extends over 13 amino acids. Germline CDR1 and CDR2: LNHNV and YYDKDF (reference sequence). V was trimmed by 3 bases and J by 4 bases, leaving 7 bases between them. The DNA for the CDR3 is TGTGCCACCAGCAGCGACAGTTACAATGAGCAGTTCTTC. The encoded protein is CATSSDSYNEQFF.

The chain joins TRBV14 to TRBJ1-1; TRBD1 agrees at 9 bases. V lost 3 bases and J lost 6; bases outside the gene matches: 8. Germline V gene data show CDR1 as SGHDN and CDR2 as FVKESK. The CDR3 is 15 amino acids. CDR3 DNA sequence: TGTGCCAGCAGCCACTTGTCCTGGGACAGGGCTGAAGCTTTCTTT. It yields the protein CASSHLSWDRAEAFF.

The CDR3 nucleotides read TGTGCCAGCAGCTCGTTAATATACACAGATACGCAGTATTTT. Translating gives CASSSLIYTDTQYF. The chain combines TRBV5-6 with TRBJ2-3; D not resolved. The CDR3 sequence is 14 residues long. Germline lookup yields CDR1 SGHDT and CDR2 YYEEEE. V lost 3 bases and J 2 bases, leaving 10 bases between the germline ends.

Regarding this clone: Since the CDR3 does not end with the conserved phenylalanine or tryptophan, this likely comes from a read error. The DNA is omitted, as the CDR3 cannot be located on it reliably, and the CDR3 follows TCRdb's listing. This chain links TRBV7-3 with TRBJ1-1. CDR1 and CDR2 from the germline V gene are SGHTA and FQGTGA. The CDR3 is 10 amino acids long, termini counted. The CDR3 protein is CASSLYGRGD.

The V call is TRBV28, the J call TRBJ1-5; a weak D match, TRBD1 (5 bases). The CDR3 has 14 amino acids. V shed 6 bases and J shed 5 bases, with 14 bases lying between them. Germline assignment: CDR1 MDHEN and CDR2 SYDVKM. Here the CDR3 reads CASRTPRGDQPQHF. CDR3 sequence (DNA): TGTGCCAGCAGGACCCCTAGAGGGGATCAGCCCCAGCATTTT.

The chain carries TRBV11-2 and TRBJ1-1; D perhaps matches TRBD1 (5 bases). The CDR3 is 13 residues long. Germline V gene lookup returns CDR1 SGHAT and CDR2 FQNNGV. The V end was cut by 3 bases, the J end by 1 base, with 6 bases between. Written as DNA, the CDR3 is TGTGCCAGCAGCTTCAGGGAGAACACTGAAGCTTTCTTT. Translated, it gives CASSFRENTEAFF.

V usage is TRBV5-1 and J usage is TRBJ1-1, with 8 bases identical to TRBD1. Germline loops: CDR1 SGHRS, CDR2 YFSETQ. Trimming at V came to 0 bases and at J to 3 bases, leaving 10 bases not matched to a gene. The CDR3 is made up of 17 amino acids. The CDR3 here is CASSLEGSPGGHTEAFF. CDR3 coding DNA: TGCGCCAGCAGCTTGGAGGGTTCGCCAGGGGGCCACACTGAAGCTTTCTTT.

DNA of the CDR3: TGTGCCAGCGGTAGTTTGGGTGCAACGACCTACGAGCAGTACTTC. This translates into CASGSLGATTYEQYF. The chain combines TRBV6-1 with TRBJ2-7, with unresolved D. This CDR3 is built from 15 residues. CDR1 MNHNS and CDR2 SASEGT come from the germline V gene. V was clipped by 8 bases and J by 2 bases, with 19 bases between them.

CDR3 protein: CASSQDSSGWGDTGELFF. The CDR3 region has the DNA TGCGCCAGCAGCCAAGATAGCTCGGGGTGGGGTGACACCGGGGAGCTGTTTTTT. The chain carries TRBV4-1 and TRBJ2-2; TRBD2 might be the D (5 bases). From germline, CDR1 is MGHRA and CDR2 YSYEKL. V shed 0 bases and J shed 3 bases, with 17 bases lying between them. CDR3 length: 18 amino acids.

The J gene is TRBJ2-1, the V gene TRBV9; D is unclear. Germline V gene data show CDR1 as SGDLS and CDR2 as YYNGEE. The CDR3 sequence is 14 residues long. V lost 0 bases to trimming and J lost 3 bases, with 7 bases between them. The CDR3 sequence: CASSVATFYNEQFF. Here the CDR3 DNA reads TGTGCCAGCAGCGTAGCTACCTTCTACAATGAGCAGTTCTTC. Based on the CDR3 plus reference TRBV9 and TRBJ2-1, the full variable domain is DSGVTQTPKHLITATGQRVTLRCSPRSGDLSVYWYQQSLDQGLQFLIQYYNGEERAKGNILERFSAQQFPDLHSELNLSSLELGDSALYFCASSVATFYNEQFFGPGTRLTVL.